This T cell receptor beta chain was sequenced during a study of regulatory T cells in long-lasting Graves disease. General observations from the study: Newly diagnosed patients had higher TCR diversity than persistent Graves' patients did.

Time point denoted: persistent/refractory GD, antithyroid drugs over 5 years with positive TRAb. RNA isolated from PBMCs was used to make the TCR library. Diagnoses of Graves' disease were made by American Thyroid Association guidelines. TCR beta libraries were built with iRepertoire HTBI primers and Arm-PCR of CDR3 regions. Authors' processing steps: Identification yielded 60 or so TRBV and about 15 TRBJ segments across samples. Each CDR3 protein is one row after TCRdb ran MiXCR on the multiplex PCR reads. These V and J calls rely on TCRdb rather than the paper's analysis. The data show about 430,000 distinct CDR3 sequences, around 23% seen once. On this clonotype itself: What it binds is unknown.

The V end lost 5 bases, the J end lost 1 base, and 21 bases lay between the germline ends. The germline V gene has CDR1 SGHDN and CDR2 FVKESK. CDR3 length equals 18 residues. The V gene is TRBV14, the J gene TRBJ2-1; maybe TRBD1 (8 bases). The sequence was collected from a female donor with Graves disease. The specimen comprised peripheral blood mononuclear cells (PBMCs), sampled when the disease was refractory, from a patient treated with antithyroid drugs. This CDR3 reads CASSGDRGRGVSYNEQFF. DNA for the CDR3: TGTGCCAGCAGCGGCGACAGGGGTCGGGGGGTTTCCTACAATGAGCAGTTCTTC.